This T cell receptor beta chain was found in a study of blood T cell repertoires in COVID-19. The wider study: Samples taken during acute and convalescent COVID-19 were collected in the United States, Italy and Spain. Sample material is recorded as cDNA or gDNA derived from T cells, B-cell-depleted T cells, or PBMCs.

V lost 5 bases to trimming and J lost 0 bases; unmatched junction nucleotides: 7. In germline, CDR1 is LNHDA, CDR2 SQIVND (reference sequence). The CDR3 has 15 amino acids. Authors' analysis steps: Amplified reference gene primers provided the basis for estimating nucleated cell counts. Sequencing used immunoSEQ multiplex PCR; TCRdb keeps in-frame clones, though not all of them. That table furnishes V, J and clone size, whereas the DNA furnished D and trimming. The table has about 84,000 clones, roughly 90% seen once; the top ten hold more than 1%. The chain couples TRBV19 to TRBJ2-7; TRBD2 agrees at 7 bases. This clonotype was sampled from a man older than 75 with active or convalescent COVID-19. Sequences were obtained from peripheral blood. The CDR3, as DNA: TGTGCCAGTAGTGACATAGCGGGCCTCTCCTACGAGCAGTACTTC. This codes for CASSDIAGLSYEQYF.